Following are 32 T cell receptor beta chains from one sample sequenced in a study of blood T cell repertoires in COVID-19. Produced via immunoSEQ multiplex PCR; TCRdb's table is partial and in-frame only. The data hold about 73,000 clones, with about 86% observed a single time. Sequencing used peripheral blood. The receptors shown here come from a human donor in a cohort sampled during active COVID-19.

The gene calls are TRBV28 and TRBJ2-7; D may be TRBD2 (5 bases). V dropped 4 bases and J dropped 2 bases, with 9 bases sitting between them. The CDR3 is made up of 13 amino acids. Germline V CDR1 and CDR2: MDHEN, SYDVKM. CDR3 in DNA: TGTGCCAGCAGTTCCTCCGGGACCTACGAGCAGTACTTC. Encoded protein: CASSSSGTYEQYF.

The gene calls are TRBV2 and TRBJ1-5, with D unclear. The V gene's germline CDR1 is SNHLY and CDR2 FYNNEI. The length of the CDR3 is 14 residues. Trimming shortened V by 7 bases and J by 2 bases, and 12 bases separated the two germline ends. The CDR3 spells CASTGSGGNQPQHF. Written as DNA, the CDR3 is TGTGCCAGCACGGGTAGTGGTGGCAATCAGCCCCAGCATTTT.

This chain uses TRBV7-9 with TRBJ1-4; possibly TRBD1 for D (6 bases). The V end was cut by 1 base, the J end by 11 bases, with 26 bases between. The CDR3 contains 18 residues. Germline V lookup: CDR1 SEHNR, CDR2 FQNEAQ (reference sequence). CDR3 sequence reads: CASSLVAQGVGKRGKLFF. The DNA of the CDR3 is TGTGCCAGCAGCTTAGTGGCCCAAGGAGTTGGGAAAAGGGGGAAACTGTTTTTT.

The V and J genes are TRBV5-6 and TRBJ2-2, with TRBD2 matching 11 bases. The germline gives CDR1 SGHDT, CDR2 YYEEEE. The junction had 10 bases not matched to a gene; V was cut back by 2 bases and J by 4 bases. The CDR3 contains 18 residues. The CDR3 bases are TGTGCCAGCAGCTTTGTATCCGGGACTAGCGGACTCACCGGGGAGCTGTTTTTT. Translating gives CASSFVSGTSGLTGELFF.

This chain links TRBV6-6 with TRBJ2-7; no clear D. From germline, CDR1 is MNHNY and CDR2 SVGAGI (reference sequence). The CDR3 spans 14 residues. The germline V and J ends were trimmed by 7 bases and 2 bases, with 15 bases remaining between them. CDR3 in DNA: TGTGCCAGCAAAAAACAGCAGGCCCCCTACGAGCAGTACTTC. It yields the protein CASKKQQAPYEQYF.

This sequence joins TRBV27 and TRBJ2-5, with D perhaps TRBD2 (6 bases). In germline, CDR1 is MNHEY, CDR2 SMNVEV (reference sequence). The CDR3 is 15 residues long. V was trimmed by 5 bases and J by 9 bases, leaving 22 bases between them. For the CDR3, the DNA is TGTGCCAGCAGTACACATGCGGGGTCCGCGGGGTCCCAGTACTTC. It translates to CASSTHAGSAGSQYF.

The sample holds a few counts of this clone. The chain uses TRBV2 and TRBJ2-3, with D perhaps matching TRBD2 (5 bases). This CDR3 is 13 amino acids long. V was cut by 5 bases and J by 4 bases, with 10 bases left in between. From germline, CDR1 is SNHLY and CDR2 FYNNEI. The CDR3 DNA is TGTGCCAGCAGTCCCTTGGAGGCAGATACGCAGTATTTT. Translation: CASSPLEADTQYF.

The rearrangement joins TRBV10-1 to TRBJ2-2; D may be TRBD1 (6 bases). The ends were cut back, 5 bases at V and 6 bases at J, with 10 bases in the middle. Per germline, CDR1 WNHNN and CDR2 SYGVQD (reference sequence). The CDR3 totals 13 residues. CDR3 loop: CASSRGFSGELFF. CDR3 nucleotides: TGCGCCAGCAGTAGGGGGTTTTCCGGGGAGCTGTTTTTT.

This chain joins TRBV9 and TRBJ1-5, with D perhaps matching TRBD1 (6 bases). Looked up from germline, CDR1 is SGDLS and CDR2 is YYNGEE. Trimming shortened V by 0 bases and J by 6 bases, and 13 bases separated the two germline ends. The CDR3 runs 15 residues. The DNA of the CDR3 is TGTGCCAGCAGCGTAGGGCAGGGGTCGGCTCAGCCCCAGCATTTT. Translated: CASSVGQGSAQPQHF.

This clone was observed many times. V is TRBV19 and J is TRBJ2-7; 11 bases agree with TRBD2. The CDR3 sequence is 14 residues long. The V segment lost 9 bases and the J segment 4 bases; nucleotides outside the gene matches: 8. CDR1 LNHDA and CDR2 SQIVND come from the germline V gene (reference sequence). The CDR3 DNA sequence: TGTGCCAGCTCCCTAGCGGGGGGACTTTACGAGCAGTACTTC. This codes for CASSLAGGLYEQYF.

The chain is built from TRBV2 and TRBJ1-6; maybe TRBD1 (5 bases). Germline lookup yields CDR1 SNHLY and CDR2 FYNNEI. The V end was cut by 6 bases, the J end by 10 bases, with 16 bases between. The CDR3 contains 14 residues. CDR3 in amino acids: CASRDGWGGSPLHF. In DNA, the CDR3 is TGTGCCAGCAGGGATGGATGGGGCGGATCACCCCTCCACTTT.

The chain employs TRBV7-9 and TRBJ2-7; 9 nucleotides agree with TRBD1. The CDR3 length is 15 residues. Per germline, CDR1 SEHNR and CDR2 FQNEAQ (reference sequence). With 3 bases clipped from V and 7 bases from J, the junction kept 10 bases outside the gene matches. CDR3 in amino acids: CASSLVGTGIGEQYF. For the CDR3, the DNA is TGTGCCAGCAGCTTGGTTGGGACAGGGATTGGAGAGCAGTACTTC.

V is TRBV6-6 and J is TRBJ2-7, with 13 bases lining up with TRBD2. There are 16 residues in the CDR3. Per the germline V gene, CDR1 is MNHNY and CDR2 is SVGAGI (reference sequence). Trimming took 7 bases from V and 5 from J; bases not matched to a gene: 11. Here the CDR3 DNA reads TGTGCCAGCACTGTAACTAGCGGGGGGGCCCTGGACGAGCAGTACTTC. Protein product: CASTVTSGGALDEQYF.

The chain couples TRBV7-6 to TRBJ2-2; 8 bases map to TRBD1. Germline CDR1 is SGHVS and CDR2 is FNYEAQ. The CDR3 consists of 17 residues. V shed 1 base, J shed 6 bases, and the junction held 10 bases outside the gene matches. For the CDR3, the DNA is TGTGCCAGCAGCTTAGAGGTCCAGGGGGCGCAGGCCGGGGAGCTGTTTTTT. Its protein is CASSLEVQGAQAGELFF.

This rearrangement joins TRBV27 to TRBJ1-2; TRBD1 matches at 10 bases. V dropped 6 bases and J dropped 6; count of bases not matched to a gene: 1. The length of the CDR3 is 12 residues. In germline, CDR1 is MNHEY, CDR2 SMNVEV (reference sequence). In DNA form, the CDR3 reads TGTGCCAGCAGGGACAGGGGGAATGGCTACACCTTC. Encoded protein: CASRDRGNGYTF.

The rearrangement links TRBV7-9 to TRBJ2-1; TRBD1 agrees at 8 bases. The germline V gene encodes CDR1 SEHNR and CDR2 FQNEAQ (reference sequence). V dropped 5 bases and J dropped 8; count of bases not matched to a gene: 11. The length of the CDR3 is 15 residues. CDR3 region: CASSLRGDRLHEQFF. CDR3 DNA sequence: TGTGCCAGCAGCCTCAGAGGGGACAGGCTGCATGAGCAGTTCTTC.

The chain combines TRBV28 with TRBJ2-7; no clear D. V was cut by 6 bases and J by 4 bases, with 13 bases left in between. This CDR3 is 13 amino acids long. CDR1 is MDHEN and CDR2 is SYDVKM in the germline V gene. The CDR3 DNA sequence: TGTGCCAGCAGCCTCCCCCCCCTTTACGAGCAGTACTTC. It codes for CASSLPPLYEQYF. The variable domain in full, completed from reference TRBV28 and TRBJ2-7, reads DVKVTQSSRYLVKRTGEKVFLECVQDMDHENMFWYRQDPGLGLRLIYFSYDVKMKEKGDIPEGYSVSREKKERFSLILESASTNQTSMYLCASSLPPLYEQYFGPGTRLTVT.

The V call is TRBV4-3, the J call TRBJ2-3, with 9 bases lining up with TRBD2. The germline gives CDR1 LGHNA, CDR2 YSLEER. After removal of 3 bases from V and 0 bases from J, the junction contained 7 bases not matched to a gene. The CDR3 is 17 residues long. CDR3 nucleotides: TGCGCCAGCAGCCACTACGTAGCGGGGGCTAGCACAGATACGCAGTATTTT. Encoded protein: CASSHYVAGASTDTQYF.

This chain connects TRBV7-2 to TRBJ2-7; perhaps TRBD2 as D (5 bases). V lost 0 bases and J lost 0, with 9 bases in between. The CDR3 is 15 residues long. Germline-derived CDR1 and CDR2 are SGHTA and FQGNSA. CDR3 nucleotide sequence: TGTGCCAGCAGCTTAGCTGCGGGCCCCTCCTACGAGCAGTACTTC. As protein: CASSLAAGPSYEQYF.

V is TRBV5-1 and J is TRBJ1-2, with 10 bases fitting TRBD1. V lost 5 bases, J lost 3 bases, and 10 bases stayed unmatched. In germline, CDR1 is SGHRS, CDR2 YFSETQ. The CDR3 covers 16 residues. The CDR3 bases are TGCGCCAGCAGGACAAGCCCGGGACAGGGGTACTATGGCTACACCTTC. Protein: CASRTSPGQGYYGYTF.

V and J are TRBV19 and TRBJ2-3, with TRBD2 matching over 7 bases. The CDR3 totals 18 residues. Trimming took 0 bases from V and 4 from J; bases not matched to a gene: 13. The germline V gene encodes CDR1 LNHDA and CDR2 SQIVND (reference sequence). The CDR3 reads CASSIDLADYSGADTQYF. In DNA, the CDR3 is TGTGCCAGTAGTATAGATCTAGCGGACTACTCCGGGGCAGATACGCAGTATTTT.

The rearrangement joins TRBV2 to TRBJ2-7; maybe TRBD2 (5 bases). Germline V CDR1 and CDR2: SNHLY, FYNNEI. The germline V and J ends were trimmed by 0 bases and 7 bases, with 19 bases remaining between them. The CDR3 length is 16 residues. This CDR3 is CASSEAFKGIGVEQYF. For the CDR3, the DNA is TGTGCCAGCAGTGAAGCATTTAAAGGGATCGGGGTAGAGCAGTACTTC.

The DNA of the CDR3 is TGCGCCAGCAAGGGACAGACCTATGAAAAACTGTTTTTT. This codes for CASKGQTYEKLFF. The chain employs TRBV5-1 and TRBJ1-4; 7 nucleotides align to TRBD1. CDR3 length equals 13 residues. Germline V gene data show CDR1 as SGHRS and CDR2 as YFSETQ. J gave up 6 bases and V 6 bases, and 5 bases lay outside the gene matches.

V and J are TRBV5-1 and TRBJ2-3, with TRBD2 identical over 12 bases. Germline CDR1 SGHRS, CDR2 YFSETQ. V gave up 5 bases and J gave up 5 bases; unmatched junction bases: 9. CDR3 length: 16 amino acids. DNA of the CDR3: TGCGCCAGCAGATCTAGCGGGGGGGCCGTAGGAGATACGCAGTATTTT. Amino acids: CASRSSGGAVGDTQYF.

J is TRBJ2-2 and V is TRBV7-9, with 9 bases fitting TRBD1. Germline CDR1 and CDR2: SEHNR and FQNEAQ (reference sequence). This CDR3 spans 15 amino acids. J was trimmed by 2 bases and V by 4 bases; bases with no gene match: 2. CDR3 bases: TGTGCCAGCAGCTCACAGGGGGCAAACACCGGGGAGCTGTTTTTT. Protein: CASSSQGANTGELFF. The full variable domain, rest sourced from reference TRBV7-9 and TRBJ2-2, is DTGVSQNPRHKITKRGQNVTFRCDPISEHNRLYWYRQTLGQGPEFLTYFQNEAQLEKSRLLSDRFSAERPKGSFSTLEIQRTEQGDSAMYLCASSSQGANTGELFFGEGSRLTVL.

This clone was recorded many times. The chain's CDR3 is CASRIQGATNEKLFF. Written as DNA, the CDR3 is TGCGCCAGCCGCATACAGGGCGCAACTAATGAAAAACTGTTTTTT. This sequence joins TRBV5-1 and TRBJ1-4, with D tentatively TRBD1 (6 bases). The CDR3 totals 15 residues. The ends were cut back, 7 bases at V and 0 bases at J, with 13 bases in the middle. Germline V gene lookup returns CDR1 SGHRS and CDR2 YFSETQ.

This clone was detected only once. The gene calls are TRBV7-3 and TRBJ2-1, with 7 bases matching TRBD1. Per the germline V gene, CDR1 is SGHTA and CDR2 is FQGTGA. V lost 5 bases, J lost 5 bases, and 3 bases stayed unmatched. The CDR3 is 13 residues long. This CDR3 is CASSQGQNNEQFF. The CDR3 coding sequence is TGTGCCAGCAGCCAGGGACAGAACAATGAGCAGTTCTTC.

As DNA, the CDR3 is TGTGCCAGCGGAGGCGACGCCGACCGGGCCAAAAACATTCAGTACTTC. It translates to CASGGDADRAKNIQYF. The rearrangement uses TRBV2 and TRBJ2-4, with D perhaps matching TRBD2 (5 bases). With 8 bases removed from V and 1 base from J, the gap between germline ends came to 18 bases. The CDR3 is made up of 16 amino acids. Germline V gene data show CDR1 as SNHLY and CDR2 as FYNNEI.

This clone turned up a few times. The gene calls are TRBV5-1 and TRBJ2-1; 7 bases match TRBD2. Germline V gives CDR1 SGHRS, CDR2 YFSETQ. The CDR3 consists of 14 residues. The ends lost 5 bases at V and 2 bases at J; junction bases unmatched: 4. The CDR3 sequence: CASSEGRAYNEQFF. CDR3 nucleotides: TGCGCCAGCAGTGAAGGGAGGGCCTACAATGAGCAGTTCTTC.

The chain combines TRBV5-1 with TRBJ2-3, with D possibly TRBD1 on 7 matching bases. This CDR3 spans 16 amino acids. The V gene lost 3 bases and the J gene lost 0 bases, with 14 bases spanning the gap. Germline CDR1 reads SGHRS; CDR2 reads YFSETQ. The CDR3, as DNA: TGCGCCAGCAGCTACGGGGGACAGACTAGCACAGATACGCAGTATTTT. This encodes CASSYGGQTSTDTQYF.

The V gene is TRBV29-1, the J gene TRBJ1-4, with TRBD1 matching over 9 bases. This CDR3 has 14 residues. CDR1 SQVTM and CDR2 ANQGSEA come from the germline V gene. Trimming at V came to 5 bases and at J to 8 bases, leaving 9 bases not matched to a gene. The CDR3 here is CSVLNPTGGEKLFF. CDR3 coding DNA: TGCAGCGTTTTGAATCCGACAGGGGGGGAAAAACTGTTTTTT.

This clone was seen only once. This chain uses TRBV4-1 with TRBJ2-2; 8 nucleotides line up with TRBD1. Per germline, CDR1 MGHRA and CDR2 YSYEKL. CDR3 length: 16 residues. V lost 4 bases and J lost 1; bases outside the gene matches: 5. Written as DNA, the CDR3 is TGCGCCAGCAGCCGACCCGGGACAGGGAACACCGGGGAGCTGTTTTTT. This gives the protein CASSRPGTGNTGELFF.